The 32 T cell receptor beta chains in this list originate from one sample, sequenced in a study of a mutant IDH1 vaccine in newly diagnosed glioma (dated by TCRdb to the early 2020s). The intended sense of this specimen's time point label: week 23, last vaccination. Every vaccine dose consisted of 300 ug of a 20-mer mutant IDH1 peptide in Montanide, administered subcutaneously together with topical imiquimod. The antigens these receptors bind are not known. Library method: the immunoSEQ multiplex PCR assay. This is the immuneACCESS table as TCRdb keeps it, with only in-frame sequences that have V and J called. A part of the clones is gone; compared with another copy, unresolved V genes explain less than half, and the rest is unexplained. In all, the sample holds approximately 81,000 clones, and almost 85% of those were seen once. The ten largest make up 2% to 2.5% of the sample. This sample comprised PBMCs, obtained from a glioma patient whose treatment included an IDH1 peptide vaccine. The receptors stem from a man younger than 40 with glioma. Some clones in this sample may be carry-over from other donors' samples.

V is TRBV2 and J is TRBJ1-1; possibly TRBD1 for D (5 bases). The CDR3 contains 15 residues. Germline CDR1 is SNHLY and CDR2 is FYNNEI. Trimming left V 6 bases short and J 3 bases short, with 17 bases between. CDR3 region: CASSITRVVDTEAFF. The CDR3 DNA reads TGTGCCAGCAGCATAACCAGGGTGGTGGACACTGAAGCTTTCTTT.

The V call is TRBV30, the J call TRBJ2-1; D is uncertain. Per the germline V gene, CDR1 is GTSNPN and CDR2 is SVGIG (reference sequence). The ends were cut back, 3 bases at V and 6 bases at J, with 12 bases in the middle. This CDR3 comprises 13 residues. This CDR3 reads CAWRVGASNEQFF. CDR3 nucleotides: TGTGCCTGGAGAGTAGGAGCGTCCAATGAGCAGTTCTTC.

The gene calls are TRBV10-3 and TRBJ2-5, with TRBD1 matching 9 bases. The end of the DNA aligns better with TRBJ2-7, so the J call may be wrong. Germline-derived CDR1 and CDR2 are ENHRY and SYGVKD. The CDR3 consists of 14 residues. CDR3 nucleotides: TGTGCCACCTCCGGGACAGGGAGCTCCTACGAGCAGTACTTC. Residues: CATSGTGSSYEQYF.

The chain has TRBV28 and TRBJ2-5; D is unresolved. Trimming took 2 bases from V and 6 from J, leaving 4 bases between them. Germline V CDR1 and CDR2: MDHEN, SYDVKM. This CDR3 spans 11 amino acids. CDR3 nucleotide sequence: TGTGCCAGCAGTTTAGTTAAGACCCAGTACTTC. This translates into CASSLVKTQYF. The full variable domain, its missing parts supplied by reference TRBV28 and TRBJ2-5, is DVKVTQSSRYLVKRTGEKVFLECVQDMDHENMFWYRQDPGLGLRLIYFSYDVKMKEKGDIPEGYSVSREKKERFSLILESASTNQTSMYLCASSLVKTQYFGPGTRLLVL.

The chain recombines TRBV28 with TRBJ1-1, with D tentatively TRBD1 (6 bases). Germline V gene lookup returns CDR1 MDHEN and CDR2 SYDVKM. The CDR3 covers 15 residues. The V gene lost 3 bases and the J gene lost 3 bases, with 14 bases spanning the gap. The CDR3 nucleotides are TGTGCCAGCAGTTTCAGGGGTCGGTGGGACACTGAAGCTTTCTTT. This gives the protein CASSFRGRWDTEAFF.

The chain combines TRBV27 with TRBJ2-3; maybe TRBD1 (6 bases). Trimming pared 3 bases from V and 1 base from J, leaving 14 bases between. CDR3 length: 16 amino acids. Germline V gene sequence: CDR1 MNHEY, CDR2 SMNVEV (reference sequence). The CDR3 loop reads CASSFSSEGGTDTQYF. The CDR3 DNA follows: TGTGCCAGCAGTTTTTCTAGTGAGGGGGGCACAGATACGCAGTATTTT.

V usage is TRBV6-4 and J usage is TRBJ1-2; D is possibly TRBD1 (6 bases). This CDR3 spans 15 amino acids. CDR1 is MRHNA and CDR2 is SNTAGT in the germline V gene. V was trimmed by 3 bases and J by 4 bases, leaving 15 bases between them. The CDR3 DNA reads TGTGCCAGCAGTGAACTCGGGGGCGCAGGCTATGGCTACACCTTC. The encoded protein is CASSELGGAGYGYTF.

The V call is TRBV4-1, the J call TRBJ2-3, with D unclear. There are 15 residues in the CDR3. Germline CDR1 is MGHRA and CDR2 is YSYEKL. V was pared by 1 base and J by 3 bases, with 11 bases between. The DNA of the CDR3 is TGCGCCAGCAGCCAAGGTGGAGCTTGGACAGATACGCAGTATTTT. Translation: CASSQGGAWTDTQYF.

The chain has TRBV28 and TRBJ2-7; D is unclear. The length of the CDR3 is 13 residues. Between the trimmed V and J ends, which lost 5 bases and 5 bases, there was a span of 13 bases. In germline, CDR1 is MDHEN, CDR2 SYDVKM. CDR3 in DNA: TGTGCCAGCAGTCCTATCGGCGGCCACGAGCAGTACTTC. Its protein is CASSPIGGHEQYF.

J is TRBJ2-3 and V is TRBV6-1; 14 bases match TRBD2. Germline values: CDR1 MNHNS, CDR2 SASEGT. The V segment lost 4 bases and the J segment 4 bases; nucleotides outside the gene matches: 1. This CDR3 contains 15 residues. The chain's CDR3 is CASSGLAGGPDTQYF. Here the CDR3 DNA reads TGTGCCAGCAGTGGACTAGCGGGGGGGCCAGATACGCAGTATTTT.

The genes are TRBV4-1 and TRBJ2-3, with 7 bases that match TRBD1. Germline trimming cut 4 bases from V and 5 bases from J; bases unmatched to any gene: 6. Germline assignment: CDR1 MGHRA and CDR2 YSYEKL. The CDR3 totals 14 residues. As DNA, the CDR3 is TGCGCCAGCAGCCTTACAGGGGCGGGAGATACGCAGTATTTT. Translation gives CASSLTGAGDTQYF.

The gene calls are TRBV7-9 and TRBJ2-7, with D possibly TRBD1 on 5 matching bases. Germline CDR1 is SEHNR and CDR2 is FQNEAQ (reference sequence). CDR3 size: 14 residues. Trimming pared 5 bases from V and 3 bases from J, leaving 14 bases between. CDR3 loop: CASSADRDLYEQYF. As DNA, the CDR3 is TGTGCCAGCAGCGCCGACAGAGACCTCTACGAGCAGTACTTC.

CDR3 sequence: CASSLWGSQSYEQYF. Written as DNA, the CDR3 is TGTGCCAGCAGTTTATGGGGCAGCCAATCCTACGAGCAGTACTTC. The chain uses TRBV28 and TRBJ2-7; no clear D. CDR1 and CDR2 (germline): MDHEN, SYDVKM. Trimming left V 0 bases short and J 1 base short, with 10 bases between. The CDR3 length is 15 residues.

The genes are TRBV5-1 and TRBJ2-7; D possibly corresponds to TRBD1 (6 bases). The CDR3 is 13 residues long. V shed 5 bases and J shed 2 bases, with 11 bases lying between them. Germline lookup yields CDR1 SGHRS and CDR2 YFSETQ. The CDR3 nucleotides are TGCGCCAGCAGAGGTGGGGGCGCCTACGAGCAGTACTTC. It yields the protein CASRGGGAYEQYF.

This clone was recorded a few times. The chain uses TRBV7-8 and TRBJ1-1; possible D gene TRBD1, 6 bases. Germline V gives CDR1 SGHVS, CDR2 FQNEAQ. V was trimmed by 5 bases and J by 6 bases, leaving 19 bases between them. The CDR3 runs to 15 residues. CDR3 nucleotide sequence: TGTGCCAGCAGCCCCTCTCGAGGGGGTAGATCTGAAGCTTTCTTT. As protein: CASSPSRGGRSEAFF.

Concerning this clone itself: Germline is not matched at one junction end, which may reflect a read error. The V gene is TRBV28, the J gene TRBJ1-3; no firm D call. From germline, CDR1 is MDHEN and CDR2 SYDVKM. This CDR3 spans 13 amino acids. This CDR3 reads CASSPAPGNTIYF. The CDR3 DNA reads as TGTGCCAGCAGTCCTGCCCCTGGGAACACCATATATTTT.

V gene TRBV27 combines with J gene TRBJ2-7, with D perhaps TRBD1 (6 bases). V lost 3 bases, J lost 6 bases, and 12 bases lay in between. In germline, CDR1 is MNHEY, CDR2 SMNVEV (reference sequence). This CDR3 comprises 13 residues. CDR3: CASSFGVGAEQYF. DNA of the CDR3: TGTGCCAGCAGTTTTGGGGTGGGGGCCGAGCAGTACTTC.

In this sample, this clone turned up once. The V call is TRBV30, the J call TRBJ1-2; tentative D call: TRBD1 (6 bases). Germline V gene sequence: CDR1 GTSNPN, CDR2 SVGIG (reference sequence). The CDR3 is 13 amino acids. The ends were cut back, 3 bases at V and 8 bases at J, with 16 bases in the middle. CDR3 amino acids: CAWSGQWDGGYTF. The CDR3 DNA sequence: TGTGCCTGGAGCGGACAGTGGGACGGCGGCTACACCTTC.

This sequence joins TRBV6-5 and TRBJ1-6; D gene ambiguous. The CDR3 has 12 amino acids. The germline V and J ends were trimmed by 10 bases and 8 bases, with 12 bases remaining between them. Per germline, CDR1 MNHEY and CDR2 SVGAGI. CDR3 region: CATRNGHSPLHF. The CDR3 DNA reads TGTGCCACCCGGAACGGCCATTCACCCCTCCACTTT.

The chain has TRBV5-1 and TRBJ1-4, with D uncertain. CDR3 length: 13 residues. Germline CDR1 is SGHRS and CDR2 is YFSETQ. V dropped 7 bases and J dropped 5 bases, with 12 bases sitting between them. Here the CDR3 reads CASARRENEKLFF. The CDR3 bases are TGCGCCAGCGCGAGGCGGGAAAATGAAAAACTGTTTTTT.

A remark on this clone: At one end, the junction sequence differs from germline, possibly due to a read error. J is TRBJ2-2 and V is TRBV7-7; D may correspond to TRBD1 or TRBD2 (5 bases each). The CDR3 is 15 residues long. Germline V gives CDR1 SSHAT, CDR2 FNYEAQ (reference sequence). CDR3 sequence reads: CASSLGGGGPGELFF. CDR3 DNA: TGTGCTAGCAGCTTAGGTGGTGGGGGACCCGGGGAGCTGTTTTTT.

V and J are TRBV7-9 and TRBJ2-1; 7 nucleotides line up with TRBD2. Trimming at V came to 5 bases and at J to 0 bases, leaving 4 bases not matched to a gene. The CDR3 has 15 amino acids. Per germline, CDR1 SEHNR and CDR2 FQNEAQ (reference sequence). The CDR3 DNA is TGTGCCAGCAGCCCCGGGAGGTCCTCCTACAATGAGCAGTTCTTC. It translates to CASSPGRSSYNEQFF.

The J gene is TRBJ2-3, the V gene TRBV6-1; D may be TRBD2 (7 bases). The CDR3 extends over 17 amino acids. CDR1 and CDR2 (germline): MNHNS, SASEGT. The V and J ends lost 4 bases and 3 bases respectively, with 20 bases between them. CDR3 loop: CASSGGFIRGGTDTQYF. The CDR3 DNA sequence: TGTGCCAGCAGTGGCGGATTTATCAGGGGAGGGACAGATACGCAGTATTTT.

The V gene is TRBV7-2, the J gene TRBJ1-1; D gene ambiguous. Trimming pared 5 bases from V and 1 base from J, leaving 8 bases between. The CDR3 runs 13 residues. Germline V gene data show CDR1 as SGHTA and CDR2 as FQGNSA. The CDR3 DNA is TGTGCCAGCAGCCAACTCAAGAACACTGAAGCTTTCTTT. Translated: CASSQLKNTEAFF.

The V call is TRBV19, the J call TRBJ2-3, with 11 bases identical to TRBD1. CDR1 is LNHDA, CDR2 SQIVND, per germline (reference sequence). This CDR3 region has 16 residues. V lost 5 bases and J lost 3; bases outside the gene matches: 7. CDR3 residues: CASSARDRGSTDTQYF. Here the CDR3 DNA reads TGTGCCAGTAGTGCAAGGGACAGGGGGTCAACAGATACGCAGTATTTT. The complete variable domain, with remaining parts taken from reference TRBV19 and TRBJ2-3, reads DGGITQSPKYLFRKEGQNVTLSCEQNLNHDAMYWYRQDPGQGLRLIYYSQIVNDFQKGDIAEGYSVSREKKESFPLTVTSAQKNPTAFYLCASSARDRGSTDTQYFGPGTRLTVL.

This chain uses TRBV30 with TRBJ2-5, with D uncertain. This CDR3 contains 13 residues. Germline values: CDR1 GTSNPN, CDR2 SVGIG (reference sequence). Trimming pared 0 bases from V and 6 bases from J, leaving 11 bases between. The CDR3 reads CAWSVLDAKTQYF. The DNA for the CDR3 is TGTGCCTGGAGTGTCCTGGATGCGAAGACCCAGTACTTC.

The genes are TRBV5-1 and TRBJ1-1; D is unclear. The germline CDR1 and CDR2 sequences are SGHRS and YFSETQ. The V end lost 0 bases, the J end lost 5 bases, and 11 bases lay between the germline ends. The CDR3 contains 14 residues. CDR3 residues: CASSLESVMTEAFF. Here the CDR3 DNA reads TGCGCCAGCAGCTTGGAGTCGGTTATGACTGAAGCTTTCTTT.

The V call is TRBV7-3, the J call TRBJ2-7; tentatively, D is TRBD1 (6 bases). Germline V gene lookup returns CDR1 SGHTA and CDR2 FQGTGA. This CDR3 spans 13 amino acids. Deletions cut 8 bases from V and 3 bases from J, with 14 bases between. DNA of the CDR3: TGTGCCAGCGCTCAGGGACAATACTACGAGCAGTACTTC. Amino acid sequence: CASAQGQYYEQYF. Drawing the rest from reference TRBV7-3 and TRBJ2-7, the complete variable domain is GAGVSQTPSNKVTEKGKYVELRCDPISGHTALYWYRQSLGQGPEFLIYFQGTGAADDSGLPNDRFFAVRPEGSVSTLKIQRTERGDSAVYLCASAQGQYYEQYFGPGTRLTVT.

V and J are TRBV5-8 and TRBJ2-2, with 7 bases aligning to TRBD1. The CDR3 loop spans 15 amino acids. CDR1 is SGHTS and CDR2 is YDEGEE in the germline V gene. The trim removed 1 base at V and 7 bases at J, leaving 7 bases unmatched. The CDR3 region has the DNA TGTGCCAGCAGCTTGTACAGGGGAGTTGGCGGGGAGCTGTTTTTT. This sequence encodes CASSLYRGVGGELFF.

The rearrangement uses TRBV28 and TRBJ2-7; tentatively, D is TRBD2 (5 bases). The CDR3 runs to 16 residues. Trimming removed 6 bases from V and 2 bases from J, with 20 bases in between. CDR1 and CDR2 (germline): MDHEN, SYDVKM. For the CDR3, the DNA is TGTGCCAGCAGCTCCGCTTGGGGTGAGGGAGCCTACGAGCAGTACTTC. Its translation is CASSSAWGEGAYEQYF. Looking up the rest from reference TRBV28 and TRBJ2-7 gives the full variable domain: DVKVTQSSRYLVKRTGEKVFLECVQDMDHENMFWYRQDPGLGLRLIYFSYDVKMKEKGDIPEGYSVSREKKERFSLILESASTNQTSMYLCASSSAWGEGAYEQYFGPGTRLTVT.

The chain links TRBV20-1 to TRBJ1-2; D is perhaps TRBD1 (6 bases). This CDR3 is 11 amino acids long. The V gene's germline CDR1 is DFQATT and CDR2 SNEGSKA (reference sequence). With 8 bases removed from V and 8 bases from J, the gap between germline ends came to 15 bases. DNA for the CDR3: TGCAGTCCGCCCGCAGGGGAAGGCTACACCTTC. Translating gives CSPPAGEGYTF.

In its sample, this clone was seen once. In DNA form, the CDR3 reads TGTGCCAGCAGCGTAGGGGGGATCAGGGGGACTGAAGCTTTCTTT. Translation gives CASSVGGIRGTEAFF. The rearrangement uses TRBV9 and TRBJ1-1, with 7 bases fitting TRBD1. The CDR3 consists of 15 residues. Germline CDR1 SGDLS, CDR2 YYNGEE. Unmatched junction bases numbered 7, after V lost 0 bases and J lost 5 bases.